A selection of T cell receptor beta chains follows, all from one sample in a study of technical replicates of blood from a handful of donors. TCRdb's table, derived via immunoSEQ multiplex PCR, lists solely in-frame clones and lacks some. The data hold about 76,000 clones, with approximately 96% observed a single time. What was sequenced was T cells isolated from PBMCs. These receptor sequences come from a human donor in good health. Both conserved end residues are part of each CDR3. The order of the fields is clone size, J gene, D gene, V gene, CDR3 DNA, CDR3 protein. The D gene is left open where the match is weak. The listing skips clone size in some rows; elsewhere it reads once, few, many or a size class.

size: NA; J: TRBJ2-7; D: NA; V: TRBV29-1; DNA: TGCAGCGTTGTGGCAGGGGAAGTAACCTACGAGCAGTACTTC; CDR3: CSVVAGEVTYEQYF
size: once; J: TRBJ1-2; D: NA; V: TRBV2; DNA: TGTGCCAGCACAGCAGGTCCCCTTTATGGCTACACCTTC; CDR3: CASTAGPLYGYTF
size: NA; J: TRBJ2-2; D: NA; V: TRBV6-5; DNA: TGTGCCAGCAGTTACTCGTGGCGGGTTAACACCGGGGAGCTGTTTTTT; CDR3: CASSYSWRVNTGELFF
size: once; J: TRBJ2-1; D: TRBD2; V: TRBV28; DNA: TGTGCCAGCAGTTCCTTAGCGGGAGCACACAATGAGCAGTTCTTC; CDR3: CASSSLAGAHNEQFF
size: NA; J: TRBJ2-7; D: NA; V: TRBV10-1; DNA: TGCGCCAGCAGTGAGTCAATAGTCTACGAGCAGTACTTC; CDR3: CASSESIVYEQYF
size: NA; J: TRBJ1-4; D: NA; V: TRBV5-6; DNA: TGTGCCAGCAGCCCGGGGGGAGGGGAAAAACTGTTTTTT; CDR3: CASSPGGGEKLFF
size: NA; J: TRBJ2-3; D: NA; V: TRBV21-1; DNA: TGTGCCAGCAGCAAAGGGGGGTTTTGCGGGGTAAGAGCTACAGATACGCAGTATTTT; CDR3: CASSKGGFCGVRATDTQYF
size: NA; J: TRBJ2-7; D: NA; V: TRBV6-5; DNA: TGTGCCAGCAGGGCCGGACGGCTCGCAGCGGTCGAGCAGTACTTC; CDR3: CASRAGRLAAVEQYF
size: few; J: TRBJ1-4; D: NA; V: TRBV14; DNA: TGTGCCAGCAGCCGGACAGCTAATGAAAAACTGTTTTTT; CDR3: CASSRTANEKLFF
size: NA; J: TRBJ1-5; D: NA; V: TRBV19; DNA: TGTGCCAGTAGTATCACATATAGCAATCAGCCCCAGCATTTT; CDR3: CASSITYSNQPQHF
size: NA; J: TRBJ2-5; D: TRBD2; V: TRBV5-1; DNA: TGCGCCAGCAGCTTGTCGACTAGCGGGGGATTAGAGACCCAGTACTTC; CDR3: CASSLSTSGGLETQYF